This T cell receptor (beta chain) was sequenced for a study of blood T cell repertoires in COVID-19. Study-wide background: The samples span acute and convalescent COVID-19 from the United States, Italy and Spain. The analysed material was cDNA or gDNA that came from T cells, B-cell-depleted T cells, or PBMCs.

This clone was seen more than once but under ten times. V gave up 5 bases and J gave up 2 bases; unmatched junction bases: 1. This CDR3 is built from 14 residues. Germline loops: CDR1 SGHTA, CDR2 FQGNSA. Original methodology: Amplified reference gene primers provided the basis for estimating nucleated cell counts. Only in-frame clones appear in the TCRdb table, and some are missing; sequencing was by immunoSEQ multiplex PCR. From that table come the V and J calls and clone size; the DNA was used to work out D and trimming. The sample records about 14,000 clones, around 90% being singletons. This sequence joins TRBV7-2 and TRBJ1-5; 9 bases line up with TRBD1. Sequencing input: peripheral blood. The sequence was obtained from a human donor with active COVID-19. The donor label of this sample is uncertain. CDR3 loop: CASSRTGGNQPQHF. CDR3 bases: TGTGCCAGCAGCCGGACAGGGGGCAATCAGCCCCAGCATTTT.